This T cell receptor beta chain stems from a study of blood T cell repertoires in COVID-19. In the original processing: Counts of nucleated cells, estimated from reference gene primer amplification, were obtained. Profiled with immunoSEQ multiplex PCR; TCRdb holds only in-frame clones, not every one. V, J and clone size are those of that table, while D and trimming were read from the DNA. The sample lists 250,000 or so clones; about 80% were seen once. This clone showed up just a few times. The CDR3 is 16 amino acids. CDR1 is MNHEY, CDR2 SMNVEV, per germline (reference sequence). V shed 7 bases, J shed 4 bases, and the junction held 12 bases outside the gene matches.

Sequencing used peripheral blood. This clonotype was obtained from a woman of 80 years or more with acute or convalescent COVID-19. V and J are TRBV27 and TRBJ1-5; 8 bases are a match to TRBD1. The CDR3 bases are TGTGCCAGCACCCCTAGACAGGGGTGGTTTAATCAGCCCCAGCATTTT. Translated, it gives CASTPRQGWFNQPQHF.